This T cell receptor (beta chain) was sequenced during a study of lymphopenia after photon versus proton radiotherapy. Study conclusions and caveats: Post-nadir TCR diversity decline inversely tracked overall survival among those who died.

V shed 0 bases and J 3 bases; nucleotides not matched to a gene: 3. CDR1 is GTSNPN and CDR2 is SVGIG in the germline V gene (reference sequence). The CDR3 covers 15 residues. Using immunoSEQ multiplex PCR, the repertoire was profiled, and TCRdb retains in-frame clones only, with some absent. The repertoire holds more than 70,000 clones, with 80% to 90% as singletons. Note on this clone: Antigen specificity is unknown.

This TCR came from a man aged 55 to 70 with pancreatic cancer. The chain is built from TRBV30 and TRBJ2-5; 11 bases agree with TRBD1. The source was peripheral blood, collected from a patient treated with proton-based radiotherapy. The DNA of the CDR3 is TGTGCCTGGAGTGTATCGGGACAGGGGGAAGAGACCCAGTACTTC. Residues: CAWSVSGQGEETQYF. The variable domain in full, completed from reference TRBV30 and TRBJ2-5, reads SQTIHQWPATLVQPVGSPLSLECTVEGTSNPNLYWYRQAAGRGLQLLFYSVGIGQISSEVPQNLSASRPQDRQFILSSKKLLLSDSGFYLCAWSVSGQGEETQYFGPGTRLLVL.